These 28 T cell receptor beta chains share one sample of origin, sequenced in a study of CD8+ T cells in alopecia areata. Following RNA extraction, reverse transcription yielded cDNA that acted as the sequencing template. The data were produced by immunoSEQ multiplex PCR, yet TCRdb's version contains in-frame clones alone and is incomplete. The top ten clones hold about 0.79% of a sample with approximately 89,000 clones, over 40% of them seen once. Material: CD4+ T cells sorted from blood. The receptors come from a human donor with alopecia areata.

The chain employs TRBV29-1 and TRBJ2-1; D remains unclear. Germline loops: CDR1 SQVTM, CDR2 ANQGSEA. There are 9 residues in the CDR3. Trimming cost V 7 bases and J 5 bases, with 3 bases left between them. CDR3 sequence (DNA): TGCAGCGCTAACAATGAGCAGTTCTTC. Translating it yields CSANNEQFF.

This chain connects TRBV29-1 to TRBJ2-1, with 7 bases fitting TRBD1. The CDR3 sequence is 13 residues long. V lost 4 bases, J lost 5 bases, and 5 bases stayed unmatched. Germline V gives CDR1 SQVTM, CDR2 ANQGSEA. This CDR3 is CSVGAGGDNEQFF. Written as DNA, the CDR3 is TGCAGCGTTGGGGCAGGGGGTGACAATGAGCAGTTCTTC.

The chain is built from TRBV29-1 and TRBJ2-1; TRBD2 matches at 7 bases. V shed 8 bases and J 4 bases; nucleotides not matched to a gene: 11. Germline lookup yields CDR1 SQVTM and CDR2 ANQGSEA. CDR3 length: 14 amino acids. The CDR3 spells CSPRKIAGYNEQFF. The CDR3 nucleotides are TGCAGCCCCCGGAAGATAGCGGGTTACAATGAGCAGTTCTTC.

This chain connects TRBV5-6 to TRBJ2-5; TRBD1 is a possible D gene (5 bases). V gave up 0 bases and J gave up 4 bases, with 7 bases separating them. The CDR3 loop spans 13 amino acids. CDR1 and CDR2 (germline): SGHDT, YYEEEE. CDR3 sequence reads: CASSLGGGETQYF. The CDR3 DNA reads as TGTGCCAGCAGCTTGGGGGGCGGAGAGACCCAGTACTTC.

This clone was observed many times. V and J are TRBV18 and TRBJ2-5; perhaps TRBD1 as D (5 bases). The V gene lost 2 bases and the J gene lost 3 bases, with 7 bases spanning the gap. Germline V gene lookup returns CDR1 KGHSH and CDR2 LQKENI. The CDR3 spans 13 residues. The DNA for the CDR3 is TGTGCCAGCTCACCAGAACAGGAAGAGACCCAGTACTTC. It specifies CASSPEQEETQYF.

This clone showed up just once. This rearrangement joins TRBV27 to TRBJ2-3; 9 bases map to TRBD2. The CDR3 is 16 residues long. The V segment lost 3 bases and the J segment 1 base; nucleotides outside the gene matches: 5. Germline values: CDR1 MNHEY, CDR2 SMNVEV (reference sequence). CDR3 coding DNA: TGTGCCAGCAGTTTGAGCGGGGGGACCCGCACAGATACGCAGTATTTT. Translation gives CASSLSGGTRTDTQYF.

This clone was seen only a few times. V is TRBV4-1 and J is TRBJ2-3; D is unclear. The V gene lost 4 bases and the J gene lost 5 bases, with 10 bases spanning the gap. This CDR3 has 13 residues. CDR1 and CDR2 (germline): MGHRA, YSYEKL. CDR3 sequence (DNA): TGCGCCAGCAGCCCATCTCTCGTAGATACGCAGTATTTT. This codes for CASSPSLVDTQYF.

This clone has a single count. This chain links TRBV2 with TRBJ2-3; perhaps TRBD1 as D (6 bases). Per the germline V gene, CDR1 is SNHLY and CDR2 is FYNNEI. The CDR3 sequence is 14 residues long. Trimming cost V 7 bases and J 4 bases, with 15 bases left between them. CDR3 DNA: TGTGCCAGCACCCCGAACAGGGCGGCAGATACGCAGTATTTT. Translating gives CASTPNRAADTQYF.

This clone has just a few counts. This CDR3 reads CASSLDTSGANVLTF. The DNA for the CDR3 is TGCGCCAGCAGCTTGGACACCTCTGGGGCCAACGTCCTGACTTTC. The V gene is TRBV5-1, the J gene TRBJ2-6, with D unresolved. The CDR3 runs 15 residues. The germline V gene encodes CDR1 SGHRS and CDR2 YFSETQ. The V end was cut by 0 bases, the J end by 0 bases, with 4 bases between. Full variable domain (outside the CDR3, taken from reference TRBV5-1 and TRBJ2-6): KAGVTQTPRYLIKTRGQQVTLSCSPISGHRSVSWYQQTPGQGLQFLFEYFSETQRNKGNFPGRFSGRQFSNSRSEMNVSTLELGDSALYLCASSLDTSGANVLTFGAGSRLTVL.

The chain recombines TRBV7-2 with TRBJ2-3; TRBD1 might be the D (6 bases). The V end lost 2 bases, the J end lost 1 base, and 13 bases lay between the germline ends. The CDR3 loop spans 16 amino acids. Germline V CDR1 and CDR2: SGHTA, FQGNSA. CDR3 in amino acids: CASSLRAGVGTDTQYF. The CDR3 bases are TGTGCCAGCAGCTTAAGGGCAGGGGTCGGCACAGATACGCAGTATTTT.

The rearrangement joins TRBV29-1 to TRBJ1-1; the D gene is possibly TRBD1 (6 bases). This CDR3 comprises 14 residues. The V end lost 7 bases, the J end lost 4 bases, and 19 bases lay between the germline ends. The germline V gene has CDR1 SQVTM and CDR2 ANQGSEA. The CDR3 reads CSGTRQAPGTEAFF. Here the CDR3 DNA reads TGCAGCGGGACCAGACAGGCCCCGGGCACTGAAGCTTTCTTT.

The CDR3 DNA reads TGTGCCAGCAGACGAAATAGGGGTTGGGCGGAGACCCAGTACTTC. Translated: CASRRNRGWAETQYF. The chain has TRBV7-6 and TRBJ2-5, with D maybe TRBD1 (5 bases). CDR1 and CDR2 from the germline V gene are SGHVS and FNYEAQ. The CDR3 consists of 15 residues. V lost 6 bases to trimming and J lost 5 bases, with 19 bases between them.

In this sample, this clone turned up a few times. The chain has TRBV29-1 and TRBJ2-1; TRBD1 matches 8 bases. Germline-derived CDR1 and CDR2 are SQVTM and ANQGSEA. The V and J ends lost 6 bases and 6 bases, in that order; junction bases with no gene match: 4. The CDR3 has 12 amino acids. Written as DNA, the CDR3 is TGCAGCGTAGTACAGGGGGGCAATGAGCAGTTCTTC. Translating gives CSVVQGGNEQFF.

CDR3 in amino acids: CASSGASVQVETQYF. The CDR3 nucleotides are TGTGCCAGCAGTGGGGCTAGCGTGCAGGTGGAGACCCAGTACTTC. The chain employs TRBV2 and TRBJ2-5; D is perhaps TRBD2 (6 bases). The CDR3 is 15 amino acids. The V end lost 4 bases, the J end lost 5 bases, and 17 bases lay between the germline ends. Germline CDR1 is SNHLY and CDR2 is FYNNEI.

The CDR3 spells CSSPRDEQFF. The CDR3 DNA sequence: TGCAGCTCGCCTCGGGATGAGCAGTTCTTC. The gene calls are TRBV29-1 and TRBJ2-1; D is undetermined. The CDR3 length is 10 residues. Deletions cut 8 bases from V and 8 bases from J, with 10 bases between. Per germline, CDR1 SQVTM and CDR2 ANQGSEA.

This chain joins TRBV29-1 and TRBJ2-7; TRBD1 matches 8 bases. Looked up from germline, CDR1 is SQVTM and CDR2 is ANQGSEA. The CDR3 is 14 amino acids. V lost 7 bases to trimming and J lost 2 bases; unmatched junction nucleotides: 10. The CDR3: CSARDRGPPYEQYF. The CDR3 coding sequence is TGCAGCGCCCGAGACAGGGGTCCCCCCTACGAGCAGTACTTC.

This chain joins TRBV11-2 and TRBJ2-7; TRBD2 matches 7 bases. CDR1 and CDR2 from the germline V gene are SGHAT and FQNNGV. The CDR3 consists of 15 residues. V gave up 1 base and J gave up 3 bases; unmatched junction bases: 6. The CDR3 reads CASSLASGGRYEQYF. The CDR3 DNA sequence: TGTGCCAGCAGCTTAGCTTCGGGGGGTCGCTACGAGCAGTACTTC.

The J gene is TRBJ2-7, the V gene TRBV4-1; TRBD1 might be the D (6 bases). V dropped 0 bases and J dropped 6 bases, with 6 bases sitting between them. This CDR3 is built from 12 residues. Germline-derived CDR1 and CDR2 are MGHRA and YSYEKL. CDR3 sequence reads: CASSQEGAEQYF. CDR3 nucleotides: TGCGCCAGCAGCCAAGAGGGGGCCGAGCAGTACTTC.

A note on this clone: The same CDR3 also results from other DNA sequences found in this sample. V is TRBV5-1 and J is TRBJ2-2; D call uncertain. The germline V gene encodes CDR1 SGHRS and CDR2 YFSETQ. The CDR3 loop spans 14 amino acids. Trimming pared 0 bases from V and 1 base from J, leaving 4 bases between. In DNA form, the CDR3 reads TGCGCCAGCAGCTTGGGGCAGAACACCGGGGAGCTGTTTTTT. As protein: CASSLGQNTGELFF.

This chain connects TRBV5-1 to TRBJ2-7; no definite D call. This CDR3 comprises 11 residues. Germline V gives CDR1 SGHRS, CDR2 YFSETQ. The V end lost 7 bases, the J end lost 2 bases, and 7 bases lay between the germline ends. DNA for the CDR3: TGCGCCAGCCGCGATACCTACGAGCAGTACTTC. Translating it yields CASRDTYEQYF.

The rearrangement uses TRBV11-2 and TRBJ2-3, with TRBD2 identical over 8 bases. The CDR3 has 15 amino acids. Trimming took 3 bases from V and 4 from J; bases not matched to a gene: 6. CDR1 SGHAT and CDR2 FQNNGV come from the germline V gene. CDR3 sequence reads: CASSFSGKGADTQYF. CDR3 nucleotides: TGTGCCAGCAGCTTTAGCGGGAAGGGCGCAGATACGCAGTATTTT.

The rearrangement joins TRBV29-1 to TRBJ2-2, with D tentatively TRBD1 (7 bases). Trimming took off 6 bases at V and 5 bases at J, with 13 bases between the two ends. Germline CDR1 is SQVTM and CDR2 is ANQGSEA. This CDR3 comprises 13 residues. The CDR3 loop reads CSVQSGGTGELFF. The CDR3 region has the DNA TGCAGCGTACAATCAGGGGGGACCGGGGAGCTGTTTTTT.

V gene TRBV4-1 combines with J gene TRBJ2-7; the D gene is possibly TRBD2 (6 bases). Germline CDR1 and CDR2: MGHRA and YSYEKL. V was pared by 0 bases and J by 3 bases, with 12 bases between. The CDR3 contains 15 residues. CDR3: CASSQDGLGLYEQYF. CDR3 coding DNA: TGCGCCAGCAGCCAAGACGGACTGGGACTCTACGAGCAGTACTTC.

This clone appeared a few times. The chain combines TRBV29-1 with TRBJ2-4; D unclear. V was shortened by 6 bases and J by 0 bases, with 6 bases between the two germline ends. Germline CDR1 SQVTM, CDR2 ANQGSEA. This CDR3 is 12 amino acids long. CDR3 residues: CSVMLAKNIQYF. The CDR3 DNA reads as TGCAGCGTGATGCTAGCCAAAAACATTCAGTACTTC.

About this clone: At the DNA level, this CDR3 is encoded by other sequences in the same sample as well. V gene TRBV29-1 combines with J gene TRBJ2-2, with D maybe TRBD1 (6 bases). The CDR3 sequence is 13 residues long. V lost 3 bases, J lost 1 base, and 6 bases lay in between. Per the germline V gene, CDR1 is SQVTM and CDR2 is ANQGSEA. CDR3 amino acids: CSVDRGNTGELFF. The CDR3, as DNA: TGCAGCGTTGACAGGGGGAACACCGGGGAGCTGTTTTTT.

The chain joins TRBV29-1 to TRBJ2-3; D possibly matches TRBD1 or TRBD2 (5 bases each). This CDR3 contains 14 residues. Germline V gene data show CDR1 as SQVTM and CDR2 as ANQGSEA. V shed 7 bases and J shed 3 bases, with 17 bases lying between them. CDR3 in amino acids: CSATGASLTDTQYF. The CDR3 DNA reads as TGCAGCGCGACCGGGGCTAGCCTAACAGATACGCAGTATTTT.

This clone was observed a handful of times. Different DNA sequences within this sample yield the same CDR3. The CDR3 DNA reads as TGCAGCGTGGGGGGCAGGAACACAGATACGCAGTATTTT. Translating it yields CSVGGRNTDTQYF. The chain links TRBV29-1 to TRBJ2-3; either TRBD1 or TRBD2 may supply D (6 bases each). The V end lost 6 bases, the J end lost 2 bases, and 12 bases lay between the germline ends. CDR3 length equals 13 residues. Germline V gene lookup returns CDR1 SQVTM and CDR2 ANQGSEA.

This clone was detected only a few times. This chain joins TRBV2 and TRBJ2-5, with 9 bases aligning to TRBD1. Looked up from germline, CDR1 is SNHLY and CDR2 is FYNNEI. J gave up 5 bases and V 6 bases, and 10 bases lay outside the gene matches. The CDR3 consists of 15 residues. CDR3 sequence reads: CASSPGTGTKETQYF. The CDR3 region has the DNA TGTGCCAGCAGCCCCGGGACAGGGACGAAGGAGACCCAGTACTTC.